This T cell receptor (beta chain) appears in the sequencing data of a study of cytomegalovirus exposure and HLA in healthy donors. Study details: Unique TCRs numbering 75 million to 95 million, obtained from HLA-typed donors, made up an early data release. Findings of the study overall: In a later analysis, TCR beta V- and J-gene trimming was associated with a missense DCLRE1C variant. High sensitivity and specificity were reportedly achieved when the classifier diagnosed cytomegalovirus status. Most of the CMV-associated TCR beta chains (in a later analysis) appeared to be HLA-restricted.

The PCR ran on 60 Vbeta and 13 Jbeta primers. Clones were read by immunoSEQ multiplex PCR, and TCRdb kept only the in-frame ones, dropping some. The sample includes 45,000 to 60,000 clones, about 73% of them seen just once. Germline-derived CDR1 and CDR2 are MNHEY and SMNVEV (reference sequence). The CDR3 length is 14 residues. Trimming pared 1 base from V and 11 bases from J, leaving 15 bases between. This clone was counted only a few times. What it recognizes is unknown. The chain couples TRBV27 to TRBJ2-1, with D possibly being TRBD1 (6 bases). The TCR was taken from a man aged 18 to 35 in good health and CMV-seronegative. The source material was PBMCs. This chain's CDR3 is CASSLYPGTLQQFF. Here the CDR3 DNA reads TGTGCCAGCAGTTTATACCCCGGGACACTCCAGCAGTTCTTC.